The entry that follows covers one TCR beta chain sequence. The antigen is not known. This specimen belongs to a study of CD8 T cells in ankylosing spondylitis. Trimming took off 3 bases at V and 5 bases at J, with 6 bases between the two ends. The CDR3 length is 12 residues. The germline gives CDR1 KGHDR, CDR2 SFDVKD. Overall study results and limits: Reported data indicate significant enrichment of disease-linked clones within matched ankylosing spondylitis synovial fluid. Characteristic of ankylosing spondylitis blood, it appeared, was a TCR beta motif comprising eight highly homologous variants. Relatively scarce in peripheral blood, disease-linked clones were CD8+.

TCRdb itself ran the 5' RACE reads through MiXCR, one entry per CDR3 protein. The sample has approximately 400,000 distinct CDR3 sequences, roughly 26% seen once. The sample comprised blood, either unsorted or a sorted T cell fraction (not recorded which). The chain combines TRBV24-1 with TRBJ2-5, with D perhaps matching TRBD2 (5 bases). This sequence originates from a male donor with ankylosing spondylitis. CDR3 sequence: CATSDPGETQYF. In nucleotides, the CDR3 is TGTGCCACCAGTGATCCGGGGGAGACCCAGTACTTC.